The following is a T cell receptor beta chain sequence with its context. Its antigen is undetermined. With V trimmed by 4 bases and J by 6 bases, 9 bases remained unmatched. The CDR3 covers 14 residues. Germline V gene lookup returns CDR1 SQVTM and CDR2 ANQGSEA. Generated by immunoSEQ multiplex PCR, the TCRdb table keeps only in-frame clones and is missing some. The sample includes around 1.1 million clones, about 84% seen only once; the top ten take roughly 0.57%. The data were obtained in a study of shared clonotypes between healthy human individuals. Study details: Donors, aged 18 to 49, were a couple of women and three men.

Broader study findings: Relative to their counterparts shared across all four donors, non-shared clonotypes exhibited diminished generation probabilities. Rarefaction gave evidence that sorted-subset sequencing remained incomplete despite large depth.

The gene calls are TRBV29-1 and TRBJ2-1; TRBD2 matches at 7 bases. This receptor was obtained from a man in his late teens or twenties in good health. Some clones in this sample may be carry-over from other donors' samples. Source material: memory CD4+ T cells from PBMCs. The subset was: CD45RA-negative fraction. The CDR3 sequence: CSVVGGGFSNEQFF. In DNA form, the CDR3 reads TGCAGCGTTGTGGGGGGAGGGTTCTCCAATGAGCAGTTCTTC.